This TCR beta chain was sequenced in a study of CD8+ T cells in alopecia areata. About the research overall: Oral tofacitinib (5 to 10 mg twice daily) was administered to treated patients.

The treatment is: oral pan-JAK inhibitor, 5-10 mg twice daily. Points on this clone: No antigen is known for it.

Findings of the study overall: Patients displayed less clarity in TCR sharing than mice, a finding possibly related to HLA. More clonal than normal scalp was lesional scalp, particularly alopecia totalis/universalis.

After isolation, RNA underwent reverse transcription to generate cDNA as the sequencing template. Sequencing was performed with immunoSEQ multiplex PCR; in TCRdb, only in-frame clones are kept and a portion is missing. The sample includes some 160,000 clones, roughly two thirds of them seen just once. The origin of this receptor is a human donor with alopecia areata. Here the sequenced sample was CD4+ T cells sorted from blood, taken at week 4, from a patient treated with tofacitinib.

The CDR3 here is CASKGWTGNSPLHF. CDR3 sequence (DNA): TGTGCCAGCAAAGGCTGGACCGGTAATTCACCCCTCCACTTT. The J gene is TRBJ1-6, the V gene TRBV27; D remains ambiguous. The germline V gene encodes CDR1 MNHEY and CDR2 SMNVEV (reference sequence). The CDR3 runs 14 residues. The ends were cut back, 7 bases at V and 6 bases at J, with 13 bases in the middle.